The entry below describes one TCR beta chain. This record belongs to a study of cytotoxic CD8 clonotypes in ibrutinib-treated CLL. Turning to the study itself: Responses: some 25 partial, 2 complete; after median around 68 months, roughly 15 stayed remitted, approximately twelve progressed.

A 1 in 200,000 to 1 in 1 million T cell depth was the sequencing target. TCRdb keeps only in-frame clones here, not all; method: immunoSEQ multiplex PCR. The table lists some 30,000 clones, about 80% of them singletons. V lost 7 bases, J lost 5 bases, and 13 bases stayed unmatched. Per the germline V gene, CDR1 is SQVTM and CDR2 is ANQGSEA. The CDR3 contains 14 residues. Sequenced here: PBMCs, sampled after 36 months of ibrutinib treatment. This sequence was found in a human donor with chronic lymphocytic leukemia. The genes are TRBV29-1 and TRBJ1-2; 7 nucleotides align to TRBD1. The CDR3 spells CSASSDRELYGYTF. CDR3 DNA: TGCAGCGCTAGCTCAGACAGGGAACTATATGGCTACACCTTC. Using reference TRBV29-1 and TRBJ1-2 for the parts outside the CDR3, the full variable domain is SAVISQKPSRDICQRGTSLTIQCQVDSQVTMMFWYRQQPGQSLTLIATANQGSEATYESGFVIDKFPISRPNLTFSTLTVSNMSPEDSSIYLCSASSDRELYGYTFGSGTRLTVV.